These 15 T cell receptor beta chains share one sample of origin, sequenced in a study of shared clonotypes between healthy human individuals. CD8 cells classed as naive were CD45RO-negative and positively selected for CCR7, excluding terminally differentiated effector memory CD45RA+ cells. Libraries were prepared by immunoSEQ multiplex PCR; TCRdb keeps only in-frame clonotypes and omits some of them. Found here are about 2.2 million clones, around 95% of them singletons; the top ten hold roughly 1.7%. Sequencing used naive CD8+ T cells from PBMCs. These receptors came from a young man in good health. Some clones in this sample may be carry-over from other donors' samples.

The rearrangement uses TRBV18 and TRBJ2-7; D assignment may be TRBD1 or TRBD2 (5 bases each). Deletions cut 2 bases from V and 5 bases from J, with 10 bases between. Germline CDR1 is KGHSH and CDR2 is LQKENI. The CDR3 is 13 amino acids. The CDR3 coding sequence is TGTGCCAGCTCACCAGAGGGGTGGCACGAGCAGTACTTC. As protein: CASSPEGWHEQYF.

The genes are TRBV4-1 and TRBJ2-6; D is undetermined. V lost 1 base and J lost 4, with 5 bases in between. Germline V lookup: CDR1 MGHRA, CDR2 YSYEKL. CDR3 length: 14 amino acids. The CDR3 nucleotides read TGCGCCAGCAGCCAAGTCCCCGGGGCCAACGTCCTGACTTTC. Its translation is CASSQVPGANVLTF.

The rearrangement links TRBV10-3 to TRBJ2-7, with D unclear. Germline assignment: CDR1 ENHRY and CDR2 SYGVKD. This CDR3 is built from 15 residues. Trimming stripped 0 bases from V and 3 bases from J, with 12 bases between. This chain's CDR3 is CAISESFGRNYEQYF. The CDR3, as DNA: TGTGCCATCAGTGAGTCGTTCGGACGGAACTACGAGCAGTACTTC.

The J gene is TRBJ2-2, the V gene TRBV6-4; 8 bases fit TRBD2. Unmatched junction bases numbered 2, after V lost 4 bases and J lost 4 bases. Looked up from germline, CDR1 is MRHNA and CDR2 is SNTAGT. This CDR3 region has 14 residues. In DNA form, the CDR3 reads TGTGCCAGCAGTGTAGGGACTAGCACCGGGGAGCTGTTTTTT. The encoded protein is CASSVGTSTGELFF.

This clone was seen only once. This sequence joins TRBV30 and TRBJ2-7; 8 bases align to TRBD2. Germline CDR1 and CDR2: GTSNPN and SVGIG (reference sequence). The CDR3 covers 15 residues. Trimming took 0 bases from V and 6 from J; bases not matched to a gene: 10. The CDR3 DNA reads as TGTGCCTGGAGTGTATCGGGAGGGCCCCTGTCCGAGCAGTACTTC. This encodes CAWSVSGGPLSEQYF.

The J gene is TRBJ2-1, the V gene TRBV19, with 10 bases matching TRBD2. This CDR3 is 17 amino acids long. CDR1 is LNHDA and CDR2 is SQIVND in the germline V gene (reference sequence). V shed 3 bases and J 0 bases; nucleotides not matched to a gene: 5. For the CDR3, the DNA is TGTGCCAGTAGTATCACTCGACTAGCGGGCTCCTACAATGAGCAGTTCTTC. This gives the protein CASSITRLAGSYNEQFF.

This clone was counted once. The CDR3: CAISESSASSYEQYF. The CDR3 nucleotides read TGTGCCATCAGTGAGTCGTCAGCCAGCTCCTACGAGCAGTACTTC. The chain couples TRBV10-3 to TRBJ2-7; no reliable D call. Looked up from germline, CDR1 is ENHRY and CDR2 is SYGVKD. CDR3 length: 15 amino acids. V shed 0 bases and J shed 0 bases, with 9 bases lying between them.

The chain is built from TRBV9 and TRBJ1-5; D unresolved. CDR3 length equals 14 residues. From germline, CDR1 is SGDLS and CDR2 YYNGEE. Trimming stripped 3 bases from V and 2 bases from J, with 9 bases between. CDR3 in amino acids: CASSAHFGNQPQHF. The CDR3 DNA sequence: TGTGCCAGCAGCGCCCATTTCGGCAATCAGCCCCAGCATTTT. The entire variable domain, with the rest obtained from reference TRBV9 and TRBJ1-5, is as follows: DSGVTQTPKHLITATGQRVTLRCSPRSGDLSVYWYQQSLDQGLQFLIQYYNGEERAKGNILERFSAQQFPDLHSELNLSSLELGDSALYFCASSAHFGNQPQHFGDGTRLSIL.

CDR3 sequence: CASSPARGHPLNYEQYF. In DNA form, the CDR3 reads TGTGCCAGCAGCCCCGCTAGGGGGCATCCCCTCAACTACGAGCAGTACTTC. The chain employs TRBV7-9 and TRBJ2-7; TRBD1 matches 7 bases. The CDR3 is 17 amino acids. Per germline, CDR1 SEHNR and CDR2 FQNEAQ (reference sequence). J was trimmed by 3 bases and V by 5 bases; bases with no gene match: 16.

V and J are TRBV12-5 and TRBJ1-1; D uncertain. CDR1 is LGHNT and CDR2 is FRNRAP in the germline V gene. The V gene lost 7 bases and the J gene lost 0 bases, with 9 bases spanning the gap. The CDR3 has 13 amino acids. The CDR3: CASAHNMNTEAFF. The CDR3, as DNA: TGTGCTAGTGCCCATAATATGAACACTGAAGCTTTCTTT.

The J gene is TRBJ2-5, the V gene TRBV7-6; the match to TRBD2 covers 11 bases. Per germline, CDR1 SGHVS and CDR2 FNYEAQ. The J segment lost 2 bases and the V segment lost 4 bases, leaving 6 bases of the junction unmatched. This CDR3 spans 16 amino acids. For the CDR3, the DNA is TGTGCCAGCAGCTCCCGGATAGCGGGAGGGCAAGAGACCCAGTACTTC. Amino acid sequence: CASSSRIAGGQETQYF.

The V gene is TRBV27, the J gene TRBJ2-7, with TRBD2 identical over 11 bases. Looked up from germline, CDR1 is MNHEY and CDR2 is SMNVEV (reference sequence). Unmatched junction bases numbered 7, after V lost 8 bases and J lost 4 bases. CDR3 length: 14 residues. The CDR3 nucleotides read TGTGCCAGCTCAATAGCGGGAGGGTTATACGAGCAGTACTTC. Translation gives CASSIAGGLYEQYF.

Details on this clone: This same CDR3 is encoded by further DNA sequences in the sample. The gene calls are TRBV11-2 and TRBJ1-3; D call uncertain. CDR3 length: 14 residues. V lost 1 base and J lost 2, with 6 bases in between. The germline CDR1 and CDR2 sequences are SGHAT and FQNNGV. The DNA of the CDR3 is TGTGCCAGCAGCTTAGTCGGTACTGGAAACACCATATATTTT. Protein product: CASSLVGTGNTIYF.

The chain has TRBV5-4 and TRBJ2-1, with D unresolved. This CDR3 comprises 16 residues. Trimming took off 0 bases at V and 5 bases at J, with 15 bases between the two ends. Germline CDR1 and CDR2: SGHNT and YYREEE (reference sequence). The CDR3 here is CASSLATPRTDNEQFF. CDR3 bases: TGTGCCAGCAGCTTGGCGACTCCGAGGACGGACAATGAGCAGTTCTTC.

The rearrangement joins TRBV7-9 to TRBJ2-7, with 8 positions matching TRBD2. V lost 5 bases and J lost 6; bases outside the gene matches: 3. Germline V lookup: CDR1 SEHNR, CDR2 FQNEAQ (reference sequence). The CDR3 has 12 residues. CDR3: CASSQAGGEQYF. CDR3 DNA sequence: TGTGCCAGCAGCCAGGCGGGAGGCGAGCAGTACTTC.